This T cell receptor beta chain appears in the sequencing data of a study of blood T cell repertoires in COVID-19. The method was immunoSEQ multiplex PCR; TCRdb's version includes in-frame clones alone and lacks a portion of them. The sample consists of about 210,000 clones, around 88% of them appearing once. Sequenced: peripheral blood. The sequence was obtained from a woman in her 50s with acute or convalescent COVID-19.

DNA of the CDR3: TGTGCCAGCAGCTTAAGCGGGAGTGGGGAGACCCAGTACTTC. The encoded protein is CASSLSGSGETQYF. The genes are TRBV11-1 and TRBJ2-5, with 8 bases lining up with TRBD2. Trimming cost V 2 bases and J 5 bases; bases outside gene matches: 4. Germline V gives CDR1 SGHAT, CDR2 FQDESV (reference sequence). There are 14 residues in the CDR3.